Listed below are T cell receptor beta chains from one sample, sequenced in a study of T cells in Graves' hyperthyroidism and ophthalmopathy. MiXCR, applied by TCRdb to the multiplex PCR reads, yields one record per CDR3 protein. The data contain roughly 800,000 distinct CDR3 sequences, 35% to 40% of them singletons. The sequencing input was blood. The source is a man aged 18 to 35 with Graves' hyperthyroidism. Each CDR3 is given with its conserved first and last residue.

TRBJ2-7	TRBV29-1	CSVEEAVSYEQYF
TRBJ1-2	TRBV19	CASSIGQGVVYGYTF
TRBJ1-1	TRBV29-1	CSVENRTENTEAFF
TRBJ1-1	TRBV20-1	CSAQSGGAQTEAFF
TRBJ2-2	TRBV5-1	CASYPANTGELFF
TRBJ2-6	TRBV9	CASSLPSSGANVLTF
TRBJ2-3	TRBV20-1	CSATTPRPLAGDTQYF
TRBJ1-6	TRBV6-6	CASSSDRSNSPLHF
TRBJ1-5	TRBV6-1	CASSERSVGQPQHF
TRBJ2-5	TRBV25-1	CASSELGRKETQYF
TRBJ1-1	TRBV4-1	CASSQEGVTEAFF
TRBJ1-3	TRBV5-4	CASSFRTSGNTIYF
TRBJ1-2	TRBV6-5	CASSPSGGYDYTF
TRBJ2-2	TRBV7-6	CASSAHTGELFF
TRBJ2-2	TRBV24-1	CATSEETGRNTGELFF
TRBJ1-2	TRBV10-1	CASIGGSAPLGYGYTF
TRBJ1-2	TRBV3-1	CASSQGFGMTYGYTF
TRBJ1-4	TRBV20-1	CSARGGGVEKLFF
TRBJ1-1	TRBV5-6	CASGLDEDTEAFF
TRBJ1-6	TRBV27	CASRDNTGTGSPLHF
TRBJ1-4	TRBV25-1	CASSAIAGESNEKLFF
TRBJ1-2	TRBV7-2	CASSPQTGRSGYTF
TRBJ2-7	TRBV20-1	CSAIGQFSYEQYF